This TCR beta chain originates from a study of cytomegalovirus exposure and HLA in healthy donors. Broader study findings: Cytomegalovirus association was listed for approximately 160 TCR beta chains. An apparent linkage of common viral pathogens to several of the most significant clusters emerged in a later analysis. A later analysis showed that HLA-associated TCR beta chains had undergone more clonal expansion than equally common others. Some V segments, TRBV6-2 and TRBV6-3 among them, were indistinguishable and were therefore excluded.

On this clone itself: No antigen is known for it.

The CDR3 sequence is 14 residues long. Trimming removed 3 bases at V and 10 bases at J, with 13 bases between. Germline CDR1 is MNHEY and CDR2 is SMNVEV (reference sequence). The PCR used 60 Vbeta and 13 Jbeta primers. Some clones are missing from TCRdb's copy, which holds only in-frame ones; the method was immunoSEQ multiplex PCR. The sample carries 150,000 to 200,000 clones, 81% recorded once. Sequencing input: PBMCs. The rearrangement uses TRBV27 and TRBJ1-6, with D perhaps matching TRBD1 (5 bases). This clonotype was sampled from a woman aged 18-30 years in good health and CMV-seropositive. CDR3 sequence (DNA): TGTGCCAGCAGTTTTCGGCAGGGAGGATCACCCCTCCACTTT. This encodes CASSFRQGGSPLHF.